This T cell receptor (beta chain) came from a study of blood T cell repertoires in COVID-19. Across the study: T cells, B-cell-depleted T cells, or PBMCs provided the cDNA or gDNA that served as material.

The assay was immunoSEQ multiplex PCR, and TCRdb's table has in-frame clones only and misses some. The sample has roughly 36,000 clones, over 80% seen once. The sample taken for sequencing was peripheral blood. This sequence was found in a middle-aged man with active or convalescent COVID-19.

As DNA, the CDR3 is TGTGCCAGCAGCCAAGGAGGACTAGCGGGCACAGATACGCAGTATTTT. It translates to CASSQGGLAGTDTQYF. The gene calls are TRBV3-1 (or the pseudogene TRBV3-2) and TRBJ2-3, with 10 bases fitting TRBD2. This CDR3 contains 16 residues. Per the germline V gene, CDR1 is LGHDT and CDR2 is YNNKEL (reference sequence). The V segment lost 1 base and the J segment 1 base; nucleotides outside the gene matches: 2.